Shown below are 32 T cell receptor beta chains from a single sample sequenced in a study of blood T cell repertoires in COVID-19. Profiled with immunoSEQ multiplex PCR; TCRdb holds only in-frame clones, not every one. The table has roughly 320,000 clones, about 90% seen once. The sample consisted of peripheral blood. These receptor sequences come from a woman in her thirties with COVID-19, enrolled during active disease.

This chain connects TRBV10-3 to TRBJ2-7; TRBD2 matches 8 bases. The germline CDR1 and CDR2 sequences are ENHRY and SYGVKD. The ends lost 3 bases at V and 0 bases at J; junction bases unmatched: 1. The CDR3 is 14 residues long. CDR3 sequence: CAISESGSSYEQYF. Written as DNA, the CDR3 is TGTGCCATCAGTGAAAGCGGGAGCTCCTACGAGCAGTACTTC.

This clone was observed a few times. The chain uses TRBV4-2 and TRBJ1-2; tentative D call: TRBD1 (5 bases). This CDR3 comprises 16 residues. V lost 0 bases and J 5 bases, leaving 16 bases between the germline ends. CDR1 is LGHNA, CDR2 YNFKEQ, per germline. The CDR3 coding sequence is TGTGCCAGCAGCCAAGAATGGGGCAGTGCAATATATGGCTACACCTTC. Translated, it gives CASSQEWGSAIYGYTF.

The chain links TRBV5-1 to TRBJ2-5, with 10 bases matching TRBD2. V shed 0 bases and J 5 bases; nucleotides not matched to a gene: 1. Germline loops: CDR1 SGHRS, CDR2 YFSETQ. There are 14 residues in the CDR3. Here the CDR3 reads CASSLATSGETQYF. The CDR3 DNA reads TGCGCCAGCAGCTTGGCGACTAGCGGGGAGACCCAGTACTTC.

The V gene is TRBV27, the J gene TRBJ1-2, with a weak D call TRBD1 (5 bases). The CDR3 loop spans 13 amino acids. V was clipped by 3 bases and J by 3 bases, with 8 bases between them. Germline V gene lookup returns CDR1 MNHEY and CDR2 SMNVEV (reference sequence). As DNA, the CDR3 is TGTGCCAGCAGTTTTGGGGGGGACTATGGCTACACCTTC. As protein: CASSFGGDYGYTF.

V and J are TRBV7-9 and TRBJ1-1, with D possibly TRBD1 on 6 matching bases. CDR3 length: 16 residues. The germline V and J ends were trimmed by 5 bases and 0 bases, with 16 bases remaining between them. The germline gives CDR1 SEHNR, CDR2 FQNEAQ (reference sequence). The CDR3 nucleotides are TGTGCCAGCAGCCTTCGTCCGGACAGTATGAACACTGAAGCTTTCTTT. It specifies CASSLRPDSMNTEAFF. The full variable domain, its missing parts supplied by reference TRBV7-9 and TRBJ1-1, is DTGVSQNPRHKITKRGQNVTFRCDPISEHNRLYWYRQTLGQGPEFLTYFQNEAQLEKSRLLSDRFSAERPKGSFSTLEIQRTEQGDSAMYLCASSLRPDSMNTEAFFGQGTRLTVV.

The chain joins TRBV9 to TRBJ2-1; TRBD1 aligns across 7 bases. There are 15 residues in the CDR3. The germline gives CDR1 SGDLS, CDR2 YYNGEE. V shed 4 bases and J 7 bases; nucleotides not matched to a gene: 11. CDR3 sequence: CASSRRDSTGNEQFF. The CDR3 DNA follows: TGTGCCAGCAGCAGACGGGACAGCACGGGAAATGAGCAGTTCTTC.

This rearrangement joins TRBV6-6 to TRBJ1-3; D unresolved. Germline values: CDR1 MNHNY, CDR2 SVGAGI (reference sequence). The CDR3 has 12 amino acids. The germline V and J ends were trimmed by 8 bases and 6 bases, with 11 bases remaining between them. This chain's CDR3 is CASSLPKNTIYF. The CDR3 bases are TGTGCCAGCTCACTACCGAAAAACACCATATATTTT.

The V call is TRBV6-4, the J call TRBJ1-2; D is uncertain. The CDR3 sequence is 13 residues long. V lost 6 bases, J lost 4 bases, and 12 bases lay in between. Germline assignment: CDR1 MRHNA and CDR2 SNTAGT. The CDR3 region has the DNA TGTGCCAGCAGCTCGACAAGGTCCTATGGCTACACCTTC. This encodes CASSSTRSYGYTF.

The chain recombines TRBV28 with TRBJ1-2; 9 nucleotides line up with TRBD1. The CDR3 sequence is 13 residues long. V was pared by 6 bases and J by 11 bases, with 10 bases of the junction left unmatched. Germline assignment: CDR1 MDHEN and CDR2 SYDVKM. The CDR3 reads CASSPGTGSYYTF. The CDR3 nucleotides read TGTGCCAGCAGCCCCGGGACAGGGTCGTATTACACCTTC.

The count of this clone is one. The gene calls are TRBV2 and TRBJ1-5; D remains ambiguous. Trimming removed 1 base from V and 2 bases from J, with 12 bases in between. Per germline, CDR1 SNHLY and CDR2 FYNNEI. The CDR3 loop spans 16 amino acids. CDR3 bases: TGTGCCAGCAGTGAAGGACATAAGATTGGCAATCAGCCCCAGCATTTT. It codes for CASSEGHKIGNQPQHF.

This chain links TRBV6-5 with TRBJ1-2, with D tentatively TRBD1 (6 bases). Germline V gives CDR1 MNHEY, CDR2 SVGAGI. CDR3 size: 11 residues. Trimming stripped 5 bases from V and 7 bases from J, with 8 bases between. The CDR3 sequence is CASSTGSGYTF. CDR3 nucleotides: TGTGCCAGCAGTACAGGGTCTGGCTACACCTTC.

This clone was detected only once. The chain recombines TRBV18 with TRBJ1-1; 10 bases are shared with TRBD1. CDR1 and CDR2 from the germline V gene are KGHSH and LQKENI. The CDR3 contains 17 residues. After removal of 3 bases from V and 0 bases from J, the junction contained 7 bases not matched to a gene. CDR3 nucleotides: TGTGCCAGCTCACCGGGACAGGGGAACTACATGAACACTGAAGCTTTCTTT. It is translated as CASSPGQGNYMNTEAFF.

This clone occurred a few times. The rearrangement links TRBV29-1 to TRBJ1-4; D is uncertain. CDR1 and CDR2 from the germline V gene are SQVTM and ANQGSEA. Trimming pared 4 bases from V and 0 bases from J, leaving 15 bases between. The CDR3 spans 16 residues. The CDR3: CSVGLFQSSTNEKLFF. The CDR3 DNA reads TGCAGCGTTGGGTTATTTCAGTCCTCAACTAATGAAAAACTGTTTTTT.

V is TRBV2 and J is TRBJ2-2; 8 bases fit TRBD1. This CDR3 is 14 amino acids long. Germline loops: CDR1 SNHLY, CDR2 FYNNEI. Germline trimming cut 8 bases from V and 7 bases from J; bases unmatched to any gene: 9. In DNA form, the CDR3 reads TGTGCCAGCGGAAGCAGGGGGCTTATCGGGGAGCTGTTTTTT. Its protein is CASGSRGLIGELFF. Full variable domain (outside the CDR3, taken from reference TRBV2 and TRBJ2-2): EPEVTQTPSHQVTQMGQEVILRCVPISNHLYFYWYRQILGQKVEFLVSFYNNEISEKSEIFDDQFSVERPDGSNFTLKIRSTKLEDSAMYFCASGSRGLIGELFFGEGSRLTVL.

This clone was picked up a small number of times. The rearrangement links TRBV6-5 to TRBJ1-6; 7 nucleotides match TRBD1. Germline V gene data show CDR1 as MNHEY and CDR2 as SVGAGI. The CDR3 sequence is 15 residues long. Trimming at V came to 4 bases and at J to 6 bases, leaving 6 bases not matched to a gene. This CDR3 reads CASSLAGTANSPLHF. In DNA, the CDR3 is TGTGCCAGCAGTTTGGCCGGGACAGCTAATTCACCCCTCCACTTT.

The chain joins TRBV3-1 (or the pseudogene TRBV3-2) to TRBJ2-2, with TRBD1 identical over 8 bases. V shed 4 bases and J 5 bases; nucleotides not matched to a gene: 6. CDR1 is LGHDT and CDR2 is YNNKEL in the germline V gene (reference sequence). The CDR3 contains 15 residues. For the CDR3, the DNA is TGTGCCAGCAGCCGACGGGACAGGAGGACCGGGGAGCTGTTTTTT. It is translated as CASSRRDRRTGELFF.

The chain carries TRBV5-1 and TRBJ2-3; 8 bases fit TRBD1. Looked up from germline, CDR1 is SGHRS and CDR2 is YFSETQ. V shed 3 bases, J shed 4 bases, and the junction held 10 bases outside the gene matches. CDR3 length: 16 residues. This CDR3 is CASSSGQGGSADTQYF. In nucleotides, the CDR3 is TGCGCCAGCAGCTCTGGACAGGGAGGTTCGGCAGATACGCAGTATTTT.

The rearrangement joins TRBV5-6 to TRBJ2-3; D might be TRBD1 (6 bases). Germline CDR1 SGHDT, CDR2 YYEEEE. Trimming removed 4 bases from V and 1 base from J, with 16 bases in between. The CDR3 is 16 amino acids. The CDR3 DNA is TGTGCCAGCAGCCCCGGTGTGGGGGCGGGCACAGATACGCAGTATTTT. Amino acid sequence: CASSPGVGAGTDTQYF. The variable domain in full, completed from reference TRBV5-6 and TRBJ2-3, reads DAGVTQSPTHLIKTRGQQVTLRCSPKSGHDTVSWYQQALGQGPQFIFQYYEEEERQRGNFPDRFSGHQFPNYSSELNVNALLLGDSALYLCASSPGVGAGTDTQYFGPGTRLTVL.

The chain uses TRBV7-2 and TRBJ1-6; D is unresolved. This CDR3 region has 16 residues. V was shortened by 1 base and J by 5 bases, with 12 bases between the two germline ends. Germline CDR1 SGHTA, CDR2 FQGNSA. The CDR3: CASSLVLVGDNSPLHF. CDR3 nucleotides: TGTGCCAGCAGCTTAGTCCTAGTGGGAGATAATTCACCCCTCCACTTT.

The chain uses TRBV21-1 and TRBJ1-2; the DNA was not used to check the table's D call, TRBD1. TRBV21-1 is reported as a pseudogene. The CDR3 covers 16 residues. The CDR3 DNA reads TGTGCCAGCAGCCAAAGGGCCATTCCGGACAGTAGGGGCTACACCTTC. Protein sequence: CASSQRAIPDSRGYTF.

The chain recombines TRBV4-1 with TRBJ2-1; D not resolved. Germline V CDR1 and CDR2: MGHRA, YSYEKL. Between the trimmed V and J ends, which lost 8 bases and 1 base, there was a span of 3 bases. The CDR3 contains 11 residues. The CDR3 DNA is TGCGCCAGCCGGTCCTACAATGAGCAGTTCTTC. Translating gives CASRSYNEQFF.

The chain recombines TRBV27 with TRBJ2-7, with a weak D call TRBD2 (6 bases). The CDR3 has 15 amino acids. Germline CDR1 reads MNHEY; CDR2 reads SMNVEV (reference sequence). Trimming cost V 6 bases and J 2 bases, with 17 bases left between them. CDR3 amino acids: CASRPLQGGAYEQYF. As DNA, the CDR3 is TGTGCCAGCAGGCCACTCCAGGGCGGGGCCTACGAGCAGTACTTC.

The rearrangement joins TRBV15 to TRBJ1-6; unclear D gene. Trimming took 0 bases from V and 10 from J, leaving 10 bases between them. Germline V lookup: CDR1 LNHNV, CDR2 YYDKDF (reference sequence). This CDR3 contains 14 residues. The CDR3 here is CATSRDPGRSPLHF. DNA of the CDR3: TGTGCCACCAGCAGAGATCCAGGTAGATCACCCCTCCACTTT.

The chain has TRBV27 and TRBJ1-4; D is unresolved. V was cut by 2 bases and J by 7 bases, with 20 bases left in between. Germline V lookup: CDR1 MNHEY, CDR2 SMNVEV (reference sequence). The CDR3 covers 17 residues. CDR3 region: CASSLVWEEQVFEKLFF. The CDR3 DNA reads TGTGCCAGCAGTTTAGTATGGGAGGAGCAAGTATTTGAAAAACTGTTTTTT.

The chain joins TRBV11-2 to TRBJ2-7; D perhaps matches TRBD1 (7 bases). V was shortened by 5 bases and J by 6 bases, with 20 bases between the two germline ends. In germline, CDR1 is SGHAT, CDR2 FQNNGV. The CDR3 totals 15 residues. CDR3: CASSPLRGRGAEQYF. The CDR3 nucleotides read TGTGCCAGCAGCCCCCTCAGGGGCAGGGGGGCCGAGCAGTACTTC. Full variable domain (outside the CDR3, taken from reference TRBV11-2 and TRBJ2-7): EAGVAQSPRYKIIEKRQSVAFWCNPISGHATLYWYQQILGQGPKLLIQFQNNGVVDDSQLPKDRFSAERLKGVDSTLKIQPAKLEDSAVYLCASSPLRGRGAEQYFGPGTRLTVT.

The chain has TRBV9 and TRBJ2-7; TRBD1 agrees at 9 bases. With V trimmed by 4 bases and J by 3 bases, 8 bases remained unmatched. The CDR3 consists of 15 residues. Germline V lookup: CDR1 SGDLS, CDR2 YYNGEE. This chain's CDR3 is CASSPRDRASYEQYF. CDR3 DNA sequence: TGTGCCAGCAGCCCCCGGGACAGGGCAAGCTACGAGCAGTACTTC. Complete variable domain (other parts from reference TRBV9 and TRBJ2-7): DSGVTQTPKHLITATGQRVTLRCSPRSGDLSVYWYQQSLDQGLQFLIQYYNGEERAKGNILERFSAQQFPDLHSELNLSSLELGDSALYFCASSPRDRASYEQYFGPGTRLTVT.

This chain links TRBV7-9 with TRBJ1-1; 8 bases line up with TRBD1. The CDR3 spans 16 residues. Germline lookup yields CDR1 SEHNR and CDR2 FQNEAQ (reference sequence). Germline trimming cut 5 bases from V and 0 bases from J; bases unmatched to any gene: 8. CDR3 in amino acids: CASSPWTGPMNTEAFF. CDR3 nucleotides: TGTGCCAGCAGCCCATGGACAGGGCCGATGAACACTGAAGCTTTCTTT. Full variable domain (missing parts from reference TRBV7-9 and TRBJ1-1): DTGVSQNPRHKITKRGQNVTFRCDPISEHNRLYWYRQTLGQGPEFLTYFQNEAQLEKSRLLSDRFSAERPKGSFSTLEIQRTEQGDSAMYLCASSPWTGPMNTEAFFGQGTRLTVV.

The CDR3 nucleotides are TGTGCCAGCAGCCAAGAACTCTCGAGCTCTGGAAACACCATATATTTT. Amino acids: CASSQELSSSGNTIYF. The V gene is TRBV4-2, the J gene TRBJ1-3, with no clear D. V shed 0 bases and J shed 0 bases, with 9 bases lying between them. The length of the CDR3 is 16 residues. Germline values: CDR1 LGHNA, CDR2 YNFKEQ.

The V gene is TRBV19, the J gene TRBJ2-1; no firm D call. V was shortened by 4 bases and J by 0 bases, with 13 bases between the two germline ends. Germline CDR1 LNHDA, CDR2 SQIVND (reference sequence). The CDR3 covers 16 residues. The CDR3 region has the DNA TGTGCCAGTAGTAGAGACCGCTCGGTCTCCTACAATGAGCAGTTCTTC. Its translation is CASSRDRSVSYNEQFF. The entire variable domain, with the rest obtained from reference TRBV19 and TRBJ2-1, is as follows: DGGITQSPKYLFRKEGQNVTLSCEQNLNHDAMYWYRQDPGQGLRLIYYSQIVNDFQKGDIAEGYSVSREKKESFPLTVTSAQKNPTAFYLCASSRDRSVSYNEQFFGPGTRLTVL.

J is TRBJ1-3 and V is TRBV5-5; 8 nucleotides match TRBD1. CDR1 SGHKS and CDR2 YYEKEE come from the germline V gene (reference sequence). The CDR3 extends over 14 amino acids. J was trimmed by 6 bases and V by 4 bases; bases with no gene match: 6. The CDR3 loop is CASSTLTGANTIYF. CDR3 nucleotides: TGTGCCAGCAGCACTTTGACAGGGGCAAACACCATATATTTT. Variable domain in full (rest from reference TRBV5-5 and TRBJ1-3): DAGVTQSPTHLIKTRGQQVTLRCSPISGHKSVSWYQQVLGQGPQFIFQYYEKEERGRGNFPDRFSARQFPNYSSELNVNALLLGDSALYLCASSTLTGANTIYFGEGSWLTVV.

This rearrangement joins TRBV19 to TRBJ2-3, with 8 bases aligning to TRBD2. Trimming at V came to 9 bases and at J to 6 bases, leaving 2 bases not matched to a gene. CDR1 and CDR2 (germline): LNHDA, SQIVND (reference sequence). This CDR3 region has 11 residues. The CDR3 here is CASRLADTQYF. In DNA form, the CDR3 reads TGTGCCAGCAGACTAGCGGATACGCAGTATTTT.

CDR3 amino acids: CASSETQPSVNTEAFF. CDR3 sequence (DNA): TGTGCCAGCAGTGAAACGCAACCTAGTGTGAACACTGAAGCTTTCTTT. The chain couples TRBV2 to TRBJ1-1, with unresolved D. Germline-derived CDR1 and CDR2 are SNHLY and FYNNEI. The CDR3 sequence is 16 residues long. The V end was cut by 2 bases, the J end by 0 bases, with 13 bases between.